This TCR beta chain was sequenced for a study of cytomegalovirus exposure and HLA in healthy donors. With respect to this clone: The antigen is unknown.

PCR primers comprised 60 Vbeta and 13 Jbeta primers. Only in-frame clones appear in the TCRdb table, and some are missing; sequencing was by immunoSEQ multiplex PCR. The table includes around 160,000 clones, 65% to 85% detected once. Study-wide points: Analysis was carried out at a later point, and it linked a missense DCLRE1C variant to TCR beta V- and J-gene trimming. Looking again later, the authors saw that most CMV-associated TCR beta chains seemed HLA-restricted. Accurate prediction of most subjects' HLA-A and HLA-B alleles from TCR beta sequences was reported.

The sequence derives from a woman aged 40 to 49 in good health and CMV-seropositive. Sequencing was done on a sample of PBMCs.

The CDR3 loop is CASSLYYEQYF. The CDR3, as DNA: TGTGCCAGCAGCTTGTACTACGAGCAGTACTTC. V usage is TRBV5-6 and J usage is TRBJ2-5, with D uncertain. The DNA end is a closer match to TRBJ2-7, so the J assignment may be wrong. This CDR3 region has 11 residues. Germline V gene lookup returns CDR1 SGHDT and CDR2 YYEEEE.